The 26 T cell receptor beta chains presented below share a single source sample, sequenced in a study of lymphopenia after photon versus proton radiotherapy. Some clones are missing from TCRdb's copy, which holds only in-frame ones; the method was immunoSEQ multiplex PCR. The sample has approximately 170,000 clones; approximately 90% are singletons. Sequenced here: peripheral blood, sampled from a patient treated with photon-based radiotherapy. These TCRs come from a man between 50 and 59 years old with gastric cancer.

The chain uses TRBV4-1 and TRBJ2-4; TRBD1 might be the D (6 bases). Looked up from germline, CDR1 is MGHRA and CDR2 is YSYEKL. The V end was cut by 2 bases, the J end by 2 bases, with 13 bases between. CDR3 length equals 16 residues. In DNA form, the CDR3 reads TGCGCCAGCAGCCAAACAGGGAGTCAGACCAAAAACATTCAGTACTTC. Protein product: CASSQTGSQTKNIQYF.

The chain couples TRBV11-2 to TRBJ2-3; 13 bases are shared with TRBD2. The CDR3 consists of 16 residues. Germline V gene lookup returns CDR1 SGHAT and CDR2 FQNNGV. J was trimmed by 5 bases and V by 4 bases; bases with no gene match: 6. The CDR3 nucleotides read TGTGCCAGCAGCTCCCCTACTAGCGGGAGGGTAGATACGCAGTATTTT. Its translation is CASSSPTSGRVDTQYF.

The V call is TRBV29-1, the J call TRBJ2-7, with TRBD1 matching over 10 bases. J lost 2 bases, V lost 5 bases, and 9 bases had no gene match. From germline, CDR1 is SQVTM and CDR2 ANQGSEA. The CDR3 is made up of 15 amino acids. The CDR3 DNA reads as TGCAGCGTTCGAAGGGGGGGACAGGGGCCCTACGAGCAGTACTTC. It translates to CSVRRGGQGPYEQYF.

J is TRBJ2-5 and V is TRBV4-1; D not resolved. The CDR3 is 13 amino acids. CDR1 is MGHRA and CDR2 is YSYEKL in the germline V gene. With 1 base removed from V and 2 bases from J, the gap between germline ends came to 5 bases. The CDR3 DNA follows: TGCGCCAGCAGCCAAGGGTTTCAAGAGACCCAGTACTTC. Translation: CASSQGFQETQYF.

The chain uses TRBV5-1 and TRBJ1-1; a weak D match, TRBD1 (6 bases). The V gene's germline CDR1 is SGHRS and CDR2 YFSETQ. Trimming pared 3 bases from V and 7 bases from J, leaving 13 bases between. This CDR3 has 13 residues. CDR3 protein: CASSSGQPIEAFF. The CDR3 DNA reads TGCGCCAGCAGCTCAGGACAGCCGATTGAAGCTTTCTTT.

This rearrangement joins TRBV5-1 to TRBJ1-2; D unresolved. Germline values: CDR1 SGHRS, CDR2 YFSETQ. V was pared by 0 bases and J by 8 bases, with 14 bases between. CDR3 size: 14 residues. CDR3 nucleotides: TGCGCCAGCAGCTTGGAAGGCAGTGGCTGGGGCTACACCTTC. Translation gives CASSLEGSGWGYTF.

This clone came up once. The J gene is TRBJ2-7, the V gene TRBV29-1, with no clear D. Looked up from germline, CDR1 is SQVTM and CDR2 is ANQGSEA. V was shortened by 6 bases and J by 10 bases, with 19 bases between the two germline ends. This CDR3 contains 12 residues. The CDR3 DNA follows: TGCAGCGTGGCGGAAGGGCCTCCACACCAGTACTTC. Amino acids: CSVAEGPPHQYF.

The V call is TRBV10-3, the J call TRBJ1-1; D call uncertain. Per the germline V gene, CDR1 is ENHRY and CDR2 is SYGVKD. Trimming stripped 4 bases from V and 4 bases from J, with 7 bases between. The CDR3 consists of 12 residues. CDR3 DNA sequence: TGTGCCATCAGTGCTGTTAGCACTGAAGCTTTCTTT. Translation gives CAISAVSTEAFF.

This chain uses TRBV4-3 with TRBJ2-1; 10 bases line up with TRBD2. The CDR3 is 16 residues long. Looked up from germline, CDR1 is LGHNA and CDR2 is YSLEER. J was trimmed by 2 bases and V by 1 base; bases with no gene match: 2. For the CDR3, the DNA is TGCGCCAGCAGCCAAGGACTAGCGGGTACCTACAATGAGCAGTTCTTC. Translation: CASSQGLAGTYNEQFF.

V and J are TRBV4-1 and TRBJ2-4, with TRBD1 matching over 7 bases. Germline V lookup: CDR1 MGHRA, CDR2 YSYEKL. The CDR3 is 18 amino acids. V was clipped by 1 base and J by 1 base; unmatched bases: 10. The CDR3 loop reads CASSQGGTGDDAKNIQYF. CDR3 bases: TGCGCCAGCAGCCAAGGGGGTACAGGGGATGATGCCAAAAACATTCAGTACTTC.

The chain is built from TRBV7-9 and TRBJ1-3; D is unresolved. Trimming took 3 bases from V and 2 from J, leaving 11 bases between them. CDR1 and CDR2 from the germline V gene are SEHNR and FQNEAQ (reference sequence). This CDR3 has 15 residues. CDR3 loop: CASSFASGTGNTIYF. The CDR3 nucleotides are TGTGCCAGCAGCTTTGCTTCGGGAACTGGAAACACCATATATTTT.

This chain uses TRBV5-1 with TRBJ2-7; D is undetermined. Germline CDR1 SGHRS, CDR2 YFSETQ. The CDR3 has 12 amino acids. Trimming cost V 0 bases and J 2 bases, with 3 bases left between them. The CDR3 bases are TGCGCCAGCAGCTTGGGAGCCTACGAGCAGTACTTC. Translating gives CASSLGAYEQYF.

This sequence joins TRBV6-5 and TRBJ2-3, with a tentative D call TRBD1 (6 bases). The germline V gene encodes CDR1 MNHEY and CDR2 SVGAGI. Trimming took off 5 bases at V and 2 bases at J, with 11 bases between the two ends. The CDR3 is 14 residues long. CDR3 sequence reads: CASSPGTFTDTQYF. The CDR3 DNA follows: TGTGCCAGCAGTCCCGGGACATTCACAGATACGCAGTATTTT.

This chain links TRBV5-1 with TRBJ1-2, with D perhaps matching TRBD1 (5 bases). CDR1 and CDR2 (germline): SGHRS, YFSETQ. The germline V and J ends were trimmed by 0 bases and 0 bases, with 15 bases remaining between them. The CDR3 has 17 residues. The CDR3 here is CASSLVAVGGSNYGYTF. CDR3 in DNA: TGCGCCAGCAGCTTGGTTGCCGTCGGGGGTTCTAACTATGGCTACACCTTC.

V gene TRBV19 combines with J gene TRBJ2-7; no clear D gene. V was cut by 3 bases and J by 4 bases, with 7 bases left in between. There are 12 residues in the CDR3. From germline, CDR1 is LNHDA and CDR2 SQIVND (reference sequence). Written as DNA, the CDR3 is TGTGCCAGTAGTATTAATCAGTACGAGCAGTACTTC. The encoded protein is CASSINQYEQYF. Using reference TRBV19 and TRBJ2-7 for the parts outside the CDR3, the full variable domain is DGGITQSPKYLFRKEGQNVTLSCEQNLNHDAMYWYRQDPGQGLRLIYYSQIVNDFQKGDIAEGYSVSREKKESFPLTVTSAQKNPTAFYLCASSINQYEQYFGPGTRLTVT.

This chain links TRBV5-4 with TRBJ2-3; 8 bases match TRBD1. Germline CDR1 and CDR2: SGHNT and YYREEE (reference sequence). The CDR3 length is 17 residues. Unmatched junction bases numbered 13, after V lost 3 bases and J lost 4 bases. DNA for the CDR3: TGTGCCAGCAGCTCGGGAACGCTACAGGGGGGAGCAGATACGCAGTATTTT. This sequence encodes CASSSGTLQGGADTQYF.

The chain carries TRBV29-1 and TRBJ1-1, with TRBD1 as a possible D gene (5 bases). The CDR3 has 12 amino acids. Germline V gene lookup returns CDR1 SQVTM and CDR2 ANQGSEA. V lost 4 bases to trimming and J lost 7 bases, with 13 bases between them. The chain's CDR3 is CSVVGQGREAFF. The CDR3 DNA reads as TGCAGCGTTGTGGGGCAGGGCCGTGAAGCTTTCTTT.

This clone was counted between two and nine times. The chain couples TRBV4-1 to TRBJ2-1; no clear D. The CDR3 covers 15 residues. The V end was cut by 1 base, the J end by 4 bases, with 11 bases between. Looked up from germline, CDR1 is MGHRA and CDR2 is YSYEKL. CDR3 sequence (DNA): TGCGCCAGCAGCCAAGGACGAATAGAATACAATGAGCAGTTCTTC. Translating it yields CASSQGRIEYNEQFF.

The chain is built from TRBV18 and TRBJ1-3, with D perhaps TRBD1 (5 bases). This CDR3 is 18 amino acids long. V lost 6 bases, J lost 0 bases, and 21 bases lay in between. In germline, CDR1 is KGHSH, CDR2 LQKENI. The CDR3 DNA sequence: TGTGCCAGCTCCCCCCGGTTTGAGGGGTCCCACTCTGGAAACACCATATATTTT. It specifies CASSPRFEGSHSGNTIYF.

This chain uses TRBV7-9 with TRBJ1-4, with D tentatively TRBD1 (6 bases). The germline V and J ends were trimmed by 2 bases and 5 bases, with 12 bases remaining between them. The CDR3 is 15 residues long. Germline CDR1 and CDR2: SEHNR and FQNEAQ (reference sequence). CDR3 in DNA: TGTGCCAGCAGCTTAAACGTTCAGGGGAATGAAAAACTGTTTTTT. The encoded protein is CASSLNVQGNEKLFF. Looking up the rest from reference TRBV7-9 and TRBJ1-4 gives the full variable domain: DTGVSQNPRHKITKRGQNVTFRCDPISEHNRLYWYRQTLGQGPEFLTYFQNEAQLEKSRLLSDRFSAERPKGSFSTLEIQRTEQGDSAMYLCASSLNVQGNEKLFFGSGTQLSVL.

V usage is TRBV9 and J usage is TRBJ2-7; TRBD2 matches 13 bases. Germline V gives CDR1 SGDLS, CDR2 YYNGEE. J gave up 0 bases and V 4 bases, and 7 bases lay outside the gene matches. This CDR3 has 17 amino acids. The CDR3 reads CASSISGTSGNSYEQYF. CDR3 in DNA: TGTGCCAGCAGCATATCCGGGACTAGCGGGAACTCCTACGAGCAGTACTTC.

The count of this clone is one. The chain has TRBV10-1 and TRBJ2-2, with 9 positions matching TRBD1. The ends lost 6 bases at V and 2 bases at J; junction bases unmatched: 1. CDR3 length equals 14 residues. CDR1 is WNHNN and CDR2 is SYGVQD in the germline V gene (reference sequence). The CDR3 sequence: CASRGQGNTGELFF. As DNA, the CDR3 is TGCGCCAGCAGGGGACAGGGTAACACCGGGGAGCTGTTTTTT.

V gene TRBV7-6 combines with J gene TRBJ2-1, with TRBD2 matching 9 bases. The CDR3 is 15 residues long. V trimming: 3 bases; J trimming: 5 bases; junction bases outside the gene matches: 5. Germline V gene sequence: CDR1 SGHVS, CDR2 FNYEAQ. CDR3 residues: CASSFKVAGDNEQFF. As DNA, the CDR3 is TGTGCCAGCAGCTTCAAGGTAGCGGGAGACAATGAGCAGTTCTTC.

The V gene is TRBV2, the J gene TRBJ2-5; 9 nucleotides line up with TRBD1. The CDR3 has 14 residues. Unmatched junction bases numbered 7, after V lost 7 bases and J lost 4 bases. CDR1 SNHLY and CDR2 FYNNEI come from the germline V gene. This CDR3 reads CASNYDRGSETQYF. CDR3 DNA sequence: TGTGCCAGCAATTACGACAGGGGGTCAGAGACCCAGTACTTC.

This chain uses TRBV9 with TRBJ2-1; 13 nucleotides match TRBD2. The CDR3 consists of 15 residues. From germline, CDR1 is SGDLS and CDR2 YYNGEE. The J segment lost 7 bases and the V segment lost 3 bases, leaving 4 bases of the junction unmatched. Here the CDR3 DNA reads TGTGCCAGCAGCGCGTCGGGACTAGCGGGGAATGAGCAGTTCTTC. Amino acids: CASSASGLAGNEQFF.

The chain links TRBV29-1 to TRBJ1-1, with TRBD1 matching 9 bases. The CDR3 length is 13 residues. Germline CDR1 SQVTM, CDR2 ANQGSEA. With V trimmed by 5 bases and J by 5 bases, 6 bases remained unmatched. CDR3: CSVTGQGMTEAFF. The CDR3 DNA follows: TGCAGCGTTACAGGACAGGGGATGACTGAAGCTTTCTTT.